This TCR beta chain derives from a study of blood T cell repertoires in COVID-19. As for the study in general: Spain, Italy and the United States supplied samples that represented acute and convalescent COVID-19. T cells, B-cell-depleted T cells, or PBMCs supplied cDNA or gDNA.

As handled by the study authors: Estimates of nucleated cell counts were drawn from the amplification of reference gene primers. Profiled with immunoSEQ multiplex PCR; TCRdb holds only in-frame clones, not every one. The V and J calls and clone size are taken from that table; D and trimming were inferred from the DNA. The repertoire holds about 190,000 clones, roughly nine tenths seen once, with 2.9% in the top ten. CDR1 and CDR2 from the germline V gene are SEHNR and FQNEAQ (reference sequence). Losses at the gene ends were 5 bases for V and 4 bases for J; bases not matched to a gene: 9. The CDR3 consists of 15 residues.

Sequenced: peripheral blood. The chain combines TRBV7-9 with TRBJ1-2, with 8 bases fitting TRBD1. This receptor was obtained from a young woman with active or convalescent COVID-19. The CDR3 DNA is TGTGCCAGCAGCACACTGGACAGGGTGAGCTATGGCTACACCTTC. Translation: CASSTLDRVSYGYTF.